This TCR beta chain is from a study of T-cell memory formation after mild COVID-19 (dated by TCRdb to the early 2020s). With regard to the full study: TCR sequence clusters from the two donors were found to be largely donor specific. In two donors, T-cell clones that expanded and contracted after mild COVID-19 were tracked by sequencing TCRalpha and TCRbeta repertoires over time. The cohort comprised two young, previously healthy adult volunteers, one female and one male.

The run used an Illumina NovaSeq 6000. Using 5'RACE with constant-segment primers, TCRalpha and TCRbeta cDNA libraries were constructed, with sample barcodes and unique molecular identifiers added in the process. Trizol reagent was used to extract RNA from every sample. Amplification of the libraries took two PCR steps, and the second step added a second sample barcode plus Illumina TruSeq adapters. Libraries were sequenced on an Illumina NovaSeq with 2 x 150 bp paired-end reads. As for how the authors treated the data: The reads were demultiplexed and collapsed into UMI-guided consensus sequences using migec v1.2.7. Using mixcr v2.1.11, UMI consensuses were aligned to TRA and TRB V and J templates and then assembled into clonotypes. Clonotypes were classified as expanded or contracted when called significant by both edgeR and NoisET, with noise models trained on biological replicates. edgeR calls used a false discovery rate-adjusted p below 0.01 and a log2 fold-change threshold of 1. PCA with hierarchical clustering of max-normalized trajectories of the 1000 most abundant clonotypes was used as exploratory dynamics analysis. The CD4 or CD8 phenotype of responding clones was assigned using the separately sequenced CD4+ and CD8+ repertoires. Using fastp trimming at Q25 and MiXCR clonotype assembly, TCRdb reanalyzed the public sequencing data and kept in-frame beta chains. When rows share a CDR3 protein, they turn into one entry using the most common DNA and genes. The V and J calls follow TCRdb's processing rather than the paper's. Counted in this sample were 90,000 to 120,000 distinct CDR3 sequences; 13% to 15% of them appeared once. The ten top clones hold about 39% of the sample.

Ficoll-Paque density gradient centrifugation was used to isolate PBMCs. This clonotype has at least ten counts. The antigen it recognizes is unknown. No base quality information exists; no much larger clone differs at one position. At the junction V is shortened by 1 base and J by 5 bases, with 18 bases in between. The germline V gene yields MGHRA for CDR1 and YSYEKL for CDR2. CDR3 length: 17 amino acids, cysteine to phenylalanine. The entry retains the CDR3 DNA only, 51 bases that are in frame from base 1. On the study overall, not on this receptor specifically: Only a couple of mild cases were covered by the study, and larger cohorts that include severe cases with pre-infection samples were considered necessary. Clones that contracted from day 15 to 85 showed balanced CD4/CD8 phenotypes, whereas a second wave of clones that expanded from day 15 to 37 leaned towards CD4+. Some responding clones were detected in pre-infection memory, which suggested that pre-existing cross-reactive memory T cells had joined the SARS-CoV-2 response. Contracting CD4+ clones were located mainly in the CM and EM memory subsets, whereas CD8+ clones were found to be enriched in EMRA. Whether the second-wave clones peaking on day 37 were SARS-CoV-2 specific was not confirmed.

This sequence was found in a young man who had mild COVID-19 (a few samples of this study predate the infection). The sample titles of this study are shuffled in the database, so cell type and time point are left out; the donor was told from shared clones. Recombination joined TRBV4-1 with TRBJ1-3, with the D gene call left open. The source material was PBMCs or a T cell subset sorted from them (not recorded which). Read as DNA, the sequence is TGCGCCAGCAGCCAAGGCGTCGAGGTGTGGGGTCGAAACACCATATATTTT. This yields the protein CASSQGVEVWGRNTIYF.